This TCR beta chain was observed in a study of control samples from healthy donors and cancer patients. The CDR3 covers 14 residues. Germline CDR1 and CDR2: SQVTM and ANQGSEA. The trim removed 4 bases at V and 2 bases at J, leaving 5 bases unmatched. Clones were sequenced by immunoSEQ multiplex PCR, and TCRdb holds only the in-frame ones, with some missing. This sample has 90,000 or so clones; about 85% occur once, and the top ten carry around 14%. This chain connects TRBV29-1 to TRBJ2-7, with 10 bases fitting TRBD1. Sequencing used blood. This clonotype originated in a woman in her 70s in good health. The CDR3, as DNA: TGCAGCGTTGGAGACAGGGGGCTGCCCTACGAGCAGTACTTC. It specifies CSVGDRGLPYEQYF.